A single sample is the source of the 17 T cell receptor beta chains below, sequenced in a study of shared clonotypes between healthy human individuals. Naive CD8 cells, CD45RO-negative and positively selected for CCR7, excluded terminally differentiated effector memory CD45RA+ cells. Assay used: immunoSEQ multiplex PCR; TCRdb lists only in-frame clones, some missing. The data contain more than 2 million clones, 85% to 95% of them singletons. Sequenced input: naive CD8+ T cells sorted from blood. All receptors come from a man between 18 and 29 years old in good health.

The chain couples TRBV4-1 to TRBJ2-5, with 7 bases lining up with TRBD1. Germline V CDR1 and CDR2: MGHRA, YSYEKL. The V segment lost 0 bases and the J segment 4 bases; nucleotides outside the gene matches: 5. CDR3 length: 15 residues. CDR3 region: CASSQEKTGSETQYF. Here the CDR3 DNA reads TGCGCCAGCAGCCAAGAAAAGACAGGGTCAGAGACCCAGTACTTC.

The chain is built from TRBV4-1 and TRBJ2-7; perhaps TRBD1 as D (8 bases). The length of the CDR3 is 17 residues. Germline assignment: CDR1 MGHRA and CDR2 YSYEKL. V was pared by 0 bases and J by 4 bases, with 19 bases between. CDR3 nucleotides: TGCGCCAGCAGCCAAGATCCCCAGGGGGCGCGGGGGTACGAGCAGTACTTC. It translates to CASSQDPQGARGYEQYF.

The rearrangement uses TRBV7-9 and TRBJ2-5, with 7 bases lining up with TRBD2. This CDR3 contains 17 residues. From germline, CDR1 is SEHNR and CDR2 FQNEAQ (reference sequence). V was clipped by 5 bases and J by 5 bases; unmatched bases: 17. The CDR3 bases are TGTGCCAGCAGCCAGGGACGGGGGGTTCAACGGTGGGAGACCCAGTACTTC. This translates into CASSQGRGVQRWETQYF.

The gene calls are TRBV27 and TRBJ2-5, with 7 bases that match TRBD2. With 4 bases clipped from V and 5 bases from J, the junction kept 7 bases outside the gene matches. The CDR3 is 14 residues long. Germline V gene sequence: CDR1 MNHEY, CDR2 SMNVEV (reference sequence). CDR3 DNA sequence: TGTGCCAGCAGTTACTCTACGCGGGGGGAGACCCAGTACTTC. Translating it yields CASSYSTRGETQYF.

CDR3 DNA: TGCGCCAGCAGCTTGGTTGAGGGACGGGGCGGGGAGCTGTTTTTT. Amino acids: CASSLVEGRGGELFF. The chain recombines TRBV4-1 with TRBJ2-2; D may correspond to TRBD1 or TRBD2 (5 bases each). The CDR3 extends over 15 amino acids. The ends were cut back, 5 bases at V and 7 bases at J, with 17 bases in the middle. Looked up from germline, CDR1 is MGHRA and CDR2 is YSYEKL.

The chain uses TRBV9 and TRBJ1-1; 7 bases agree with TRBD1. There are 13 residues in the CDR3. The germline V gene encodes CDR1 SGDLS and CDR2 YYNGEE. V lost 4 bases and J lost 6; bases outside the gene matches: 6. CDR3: CASSSQGGAEAFF. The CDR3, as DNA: TGTGCCAGCAGCTCCCAGGGGGGCGCTGAAGCTTTCTTT.

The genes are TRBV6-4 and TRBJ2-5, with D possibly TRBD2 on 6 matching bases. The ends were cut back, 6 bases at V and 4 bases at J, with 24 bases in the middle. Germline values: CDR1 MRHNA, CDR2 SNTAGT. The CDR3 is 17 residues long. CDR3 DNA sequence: TGTGCCAGCAGCCCGGGGGAAGATGGCACGTTTGGAGAGACCCAGTACTTC. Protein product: CASSPGEDGTFGETQYF.

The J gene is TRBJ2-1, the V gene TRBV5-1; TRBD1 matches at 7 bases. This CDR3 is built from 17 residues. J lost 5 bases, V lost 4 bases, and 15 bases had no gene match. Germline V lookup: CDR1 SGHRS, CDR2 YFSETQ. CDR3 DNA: TGCGCCAGCAGCCCGTCCTTTCACAGGGGAGTTGACAATGAGCAGTTCTTC. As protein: CASSPSFHRGVDNEQFF.

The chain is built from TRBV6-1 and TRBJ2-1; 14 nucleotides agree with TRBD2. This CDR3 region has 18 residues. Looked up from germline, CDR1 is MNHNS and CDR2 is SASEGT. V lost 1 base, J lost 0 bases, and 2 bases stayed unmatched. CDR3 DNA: TGTGCCAGCAGTGAAGGACTAGCGGGAGGGGGCTCCTACAATGAGCAGTTCTTC. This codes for CASSEGLAGGGSYNEQFF.

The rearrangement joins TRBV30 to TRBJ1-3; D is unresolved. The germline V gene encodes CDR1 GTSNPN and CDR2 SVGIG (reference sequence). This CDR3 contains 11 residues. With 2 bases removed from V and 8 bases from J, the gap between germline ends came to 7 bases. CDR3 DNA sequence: TGTGCCTGGAGTCACGGAGACACCATATATTTT. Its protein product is CAWSHGDTIYF.

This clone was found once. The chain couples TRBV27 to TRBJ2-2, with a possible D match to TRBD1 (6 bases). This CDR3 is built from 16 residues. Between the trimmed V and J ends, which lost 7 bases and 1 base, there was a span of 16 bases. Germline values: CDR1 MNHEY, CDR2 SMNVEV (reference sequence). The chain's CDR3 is CASTRTVHLNTGELFF. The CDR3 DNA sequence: TGTGCCAGCACAAGGACAGTTCACCTGAACACCGGGGAGCTGTTTTTT.

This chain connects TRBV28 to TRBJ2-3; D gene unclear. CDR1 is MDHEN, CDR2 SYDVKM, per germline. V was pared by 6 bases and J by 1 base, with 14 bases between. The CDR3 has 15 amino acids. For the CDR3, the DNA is TGTGCCAGCAGCCTAAGACTTTTGGGCACAGATACGCAGTATTTT. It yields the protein CASSLRLLGTDTQYF. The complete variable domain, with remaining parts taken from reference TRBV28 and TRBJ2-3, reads DVKVTQSSRYLVKRTGEKVFLECVQDMDHENMFWYRQDPGLGLRLIYFSYDVKMKEKGDIPEGYSVSREKKERFSLILESASTNQTSMYLCASSLRLLGTDTQYFGPGTRLTVL.

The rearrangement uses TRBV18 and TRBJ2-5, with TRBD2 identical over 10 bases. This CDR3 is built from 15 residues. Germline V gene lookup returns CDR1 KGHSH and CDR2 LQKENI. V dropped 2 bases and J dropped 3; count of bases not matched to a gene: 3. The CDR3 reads CASSPSSGGEETQYF. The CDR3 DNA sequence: TGTGCCAGCTCACCAAGCAGCGGGGGGGAAGAGACCCAGTACTTC.

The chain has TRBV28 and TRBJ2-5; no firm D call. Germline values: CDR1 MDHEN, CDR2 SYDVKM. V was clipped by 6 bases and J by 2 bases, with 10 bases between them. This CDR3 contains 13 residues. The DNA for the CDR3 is TGTGCCAGCAGGTCGGGCGAACAAGAGACCCAGTACTTC. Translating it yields CASRSGEQETQYF.

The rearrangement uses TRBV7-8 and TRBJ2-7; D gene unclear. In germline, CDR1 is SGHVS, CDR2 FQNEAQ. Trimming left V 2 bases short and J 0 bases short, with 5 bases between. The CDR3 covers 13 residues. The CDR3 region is CASSLTRSYEQYF. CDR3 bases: TGTGCCAGCAGCTTAACCCGCTCCTACGAGCAGTACTTC.

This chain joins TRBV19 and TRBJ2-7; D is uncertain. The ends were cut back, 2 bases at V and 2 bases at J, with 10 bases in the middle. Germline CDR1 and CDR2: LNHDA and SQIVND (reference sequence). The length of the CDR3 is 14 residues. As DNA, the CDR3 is TGTGCCAGTAGTATAAAGGCCAGCGCCTACGAGCAGTACTTC. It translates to CASSIKASAYEQYF.

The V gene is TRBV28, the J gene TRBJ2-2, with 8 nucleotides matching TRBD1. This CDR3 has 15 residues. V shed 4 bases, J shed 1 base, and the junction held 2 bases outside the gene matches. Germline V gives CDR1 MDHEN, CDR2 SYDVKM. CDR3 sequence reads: CASSSGTGNTGELFF. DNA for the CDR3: TGTGCCAGCAGTTCCGGGACAGGGAACACCGGGGAGCTGTTTTTT.